These 17 T cell receptor beta chains came from one sample sequenced in a study of metastatic and nonmetastatic thyroid tumors. There were no patients who had received any treatment before thyroid surgery. TCRdb reprocessed the PCR reads using MiXCR. The table records about 27,000 clones, roughly 24% of them present only once. The specimen sequenced was blood. These receptors all come from a female donor with papillary thyroid cancer or a benign thyroid nodule (not recorded which). Some clones in this sample may be carry-over from other donors' samples.

This clone has at least ten counts. The V call is TRBV5-6, the J call TRBJ2-7; tentatively, D is TRBD2 (6 bases). The CDR3 runs 13 residues. V was pared by 3 bases and J by 3 bases, with 10 bases between. Looked up from germline, CDR1 is SGHDT and CDR2 is YYEEEE. CDR3: CASSWDSSYEQYF. The CDR3 bases are TGTGCCAGCAGCTGGGACTCAAGCTACGAGCAGTACTTC.

This clone has a count of ten or more. V usage is TRBV5-6 and J usage is TRBJ2-7; D not certain. The CDR3 has 14 amino acids. The V gene lost 4 bases and the J gene lost 3 bases, with 14 bases spanning the gap. Per germline, CDR1 SGHDT and CDR2 YYEEEE. The CDR3 bases are TGTGCCAGCAGCCCGTCTATTTCTGTCTACGAGCAGTACTTC. Its protein is CASSPSISVYEQYF.

This clone appeared many times. V usage is TRBV4-1 and J usage is TRBJ2-1, with TRBD2 identical over 11 bases. The V gene's germline CDR1 is MGHRA and CDR2 YSYEKL. V lost 3 bases, J lost 6 bases, and 19 bases stayed unmatched. The CDR3 loop spans 20 amino acids. This CDR3 reads CASSQDPPSSGRVVANEQFF. The DNA for the CDR3 is TGCGCCAGCAGCCAGGATCCTCCTAGTAGCGGGAGGGTTGTTGCCAATGAGCAGTTCTTC.

This clone has at least ten counts. The J gene is TRBJ2-7, the V gene TRBV20-1, with TRBD2 matching 8 bases. The CDR3 is made up of 14 amino acids. V dropped 6 bases and J dropped 3; count of bases not matched to a gene: 10. The germline CDR1 and CDR2 sequences are DFQATT and SNEGSKA (reference sequence). The CDR3 nucleotides read TGCAGTGCCCGGGGGGGAGCGGGGGTCTACGAGCAGTACTTC. This codes for CSARGGAGVYEQYF.

The chain uses TRBV11-2 and TRBJ2-3; 13 nucleotides align to TRBD2. Germline V gene data show CDR1 as SGHAT and CDR2 as FQNNGV. The length of the CDR3 is 18 residues. Trimming took 6 bases from V and 2 from J; bases not matched to a gene: 11. The CDR3 DNA reads as TGTGCCAGCAGACCAGGACTAGCGGGAGTCGTTTTCACAGATACGCAGTATTTT. Encoded protein: CASRPGLAGVVFTDTQYF.

This clone was seen more than once but under ten times. The chain links TRBV12-3 or TRBV12-4 to TRBJ1-4; the match to TRBD1 covers 7 bases. The CDR3 has 15 amino acids. For the CDR3, the DNA is TGTGTCATCACCAAGGGACAGCTTTTTAATGAAAAACTGTTTTTT. It is translated as CVITKGQLFNEKLFF.

This clone was counted many times. The rearrangement uses TRBV4-1 and TRBJ2-5, with a tentative D call TRBD2 (6 bases). CDR3 length: 20 amino acids. The germline V and J ends were trimmed by 3 bases and 2 bases, with 28 bases remaining between them. Germline V lookup: CDR1 MGHRA, CDR2 YSYEKL. CDR3 region: CASSHPLAAIDQPLQETQYF. As DNA, the CDR3 is TGCGCCAGCAGCCACCCCTTAGCGGCAATCGACCAGCCTCTACAAGAGACCCAGTACTTC.

This clone was counted many times. The chain has TRBV14 and TRBJ2-3; D ambiguous. Germline CDR1 reads SGHDN; CDR2 reads FVKESK. This CDR3 has 16 residues. Trimming shortened V by 4 bases and J by 1 base, and 15 bases separated the two germline ends. CDR3 amino acids: CASSPLLGLGTDTQYF. CDR3 sequence (DNA): TGTGCCAGCAGCCCCTTACTGGGCCTCGGCACAGATACGCAGTATTTT.

This clone has ten or more counts. Since a much larger clone is just one base distant, this may be a read error. This sequence joins TRBV5-1 and TRBJ2-1, with D unclear. The CDR3 length is 11 residues. Trimming took 1 base from V and 6 from J, leaving 2 bases between them. Per the germline V gene, CDR1 is SGHRS and CDR2 is YFSETQ. The CDR3 nucleotides read TGCGCCAGCAGCTTGTGCAATGAGCAGTTCTTC. Its protein product is CASSLCNEQFF.

This clone has a single count. The chain couples TRBV19 to TRBJ1-3, with 10 bases that match TRBD1. CDR1 and CDR2 from the germline V gene are LNHDA and SQIVND (reference sequence). This CDR3 spans 17 amino acids. The V and J ends lost 4 bases and 2 bases, in that order; junction bases with no gene match: 8. CDR3 amino acids: CASSTVSGTGAGNTIYF. CDR3 DNA sequence: TGTGCCAGTAGTACAGTATCCGGGACAGGGGCTGGAAACACCATATATTTT.

This rearrangement joins TRBV28 to TRBJ1-1, with 7 bases aligning to TRBD1. The CDR3 has 20 amino acids. The germline gives CDR1 MDHEN, CDR2 SYDVKM. With 2 bases clipped from V and 0 bases from J, the junction kept 18 bases outside the gene matches. In DNA form, the CDR3 reads TGTGCCAGCAGTTTAAGCTCTGCGTGGGACAGTTATTATATGAACACTGAAGCTTTCTTT. It yields the protein CASSLSSAWDSYYMNTEAFF.

The chain is built from TRBV11-2 and TRBJ1-6; D gene ambiguous. There are 15 residues in the CDR3. The V gene lost 0 bases and the J gene lost 5 bases, with 8 bases spanning the gap. CDR1 and CDR2 from the germline V gene are SGHAT and FQNNGV. In nucleotides, the CDR3 is TGTGCCAGCAGCTTAGATAGCCGGAATAATTCACCCCTCCACTTT. Protein product: CASSLDSRNNSPLHF.

This clone was seen more than once but under ten times. The rearrangement uses TRBV6-1 and TRBJ1-1; D unresolved. Trimming removed 2 bases at V and 3 bases at J, with 16 bases between. Germline lookup yields CDR1 MNHNS and CDR2 SASEGT. The CDR3 is 16 amino acids. In nucleotides, the CDR3 is TGTGCCAGCAGTGAACTCGCGTTCGAAATGGACACTGAAGCTTTCTTT. It translates to CASSELAFEMDTEAFF.

This clone was seen only a few times. One end of the junction is discordant with germline, which a read error may explain. This chain joins TRBV12-3 or TRBV12-4 and TRBJ2-7, with TRBD1 matching 8 bases. This CDR3 contains 12 residues. This CDR3 reads CASSLGQDRVRF. The CDR3 DNA reads TGTGCCAGCAGTTTAGGCCAGGACAGGGTTCGATTC.

In its sample, this clone was seen many times. The chain combines TRBV9 with TRBJ2-5; 7 bases agree with TRBD1. The V segment lost 4 bases and the J segment 2 bases; nucleotides outside the gene matches: 5. The CDR3 loop spans 14 amino acids. Germline loops: CDR1 SGDLS, CDR2 YYNGEE. The CDR3 bases are TGTGCCAGCAGCTTCGGGACAGAACAAGAGACCCAGTACTTC. It is translated as CASSFGTEQETQYF.

This clone was picked up a small number of times. CDR3 sequence reads: CASSFSTYEQYF. For the CDR3, the DNA is TGTGCCAGCAGTTTTTCTACTTACGAGCAGTACTTC. This chain connects TRBV28 to TRBJ2-7; D not resolved. The V end was cut by 3 bases, the J end by 4 bases, with 7 bases between. The CDR3 has 12 residues. Germline CDR1 reads MDHEN; CDR2 reads SYDVKM.

This clone has a count of ten or more. The gene calls are TRBV7-3 and TRBJ1-1, with 9 bases identical to TRBD1. J lost 4 bases, V lost 1 base, and 10 bases had no gene match. The germline V gene has CDR1 SGHTA and CDR2 FQGTGA. The CDR3 length is 17 residues. The chain's CDR3 is CASSLRGGRDRVTEAFF. CDR3 coding DNA: TGTGCCAGCAGCTTAAGGGGGGGCCGGGACAGGGTCACTGAAGCTTTCTTT.